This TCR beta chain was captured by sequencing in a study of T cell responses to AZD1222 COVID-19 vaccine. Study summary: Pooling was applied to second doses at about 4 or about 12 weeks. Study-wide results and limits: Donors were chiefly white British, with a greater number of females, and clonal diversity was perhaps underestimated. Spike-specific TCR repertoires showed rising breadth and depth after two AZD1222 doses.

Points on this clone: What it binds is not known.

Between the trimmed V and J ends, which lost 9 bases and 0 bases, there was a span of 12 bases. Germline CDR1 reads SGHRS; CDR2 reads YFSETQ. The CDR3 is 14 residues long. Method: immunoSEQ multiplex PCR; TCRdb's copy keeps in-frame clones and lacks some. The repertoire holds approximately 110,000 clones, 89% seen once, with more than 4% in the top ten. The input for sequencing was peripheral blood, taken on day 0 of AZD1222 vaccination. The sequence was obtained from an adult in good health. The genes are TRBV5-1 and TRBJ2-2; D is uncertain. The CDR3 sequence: CATRTVANTGELFF. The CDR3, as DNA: TGCGCCACCCGCACGGTCGCGAACACCGGGGAGCTGTTTTTT.